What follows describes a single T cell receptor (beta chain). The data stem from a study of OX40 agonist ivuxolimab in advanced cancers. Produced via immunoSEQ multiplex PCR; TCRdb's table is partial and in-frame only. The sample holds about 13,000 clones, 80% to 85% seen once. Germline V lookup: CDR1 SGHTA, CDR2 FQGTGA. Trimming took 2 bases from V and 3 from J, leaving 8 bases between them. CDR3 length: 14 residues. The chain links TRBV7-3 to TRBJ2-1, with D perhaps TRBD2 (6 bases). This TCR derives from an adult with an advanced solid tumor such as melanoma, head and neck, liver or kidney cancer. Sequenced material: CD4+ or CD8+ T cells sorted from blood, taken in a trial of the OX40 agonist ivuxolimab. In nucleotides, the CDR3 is TGTGCCAGCAGCTTAGGGGAGGACTACAATGAGCAGTTCTTC. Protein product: CASSLGEDYNEQFF. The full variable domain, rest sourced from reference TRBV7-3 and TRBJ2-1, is GAGVSQTPSNKVTEKGKYVELRCDPISGHTALYWYRQSLGQGPEFLIYFQGTGAADDSGLPNDRFFAVRPEGSVSTLKIQRTERGDSAVYLCASSLGEDYNEQFFGPGTRLTVL.